This TCR beta chain was recovered during a study of cytomegalovirus exposure and HLA in healthy donors. A multiplex PCR was run with 60 Vbeta primers and 13 Jbeta primers. Assay used: immunoSEQ multiplex PCR; TCRdb lists only in-frame clones, some missing. The clone table shows 100,000 to 150,000 clones, with the ten largest holding 1.5% to 2%. Sequencing input: PBMCs. This sequence originates from a man aged 18 to 35 in good health and CMV-seronegative.

CDR3 amino acids: CASSQAPSGSLQETQYF. The CDR3 region has the DNA TGCGCCAGCAGCCAAGCACCTAGCGGATCCCTCCAAGAGACCCAGTACTTC. The V call is TRBV4-3, the J call TRBJ2-5; 7 nucleotides agree with TRBD2. CDR3 length equals 17 residues. CDR1 LGHNA and CDR2 YSLEER come from the germline V gene. V was pared by 1 base and J by 1 base, with 9 bases of the junction left unmatched.